This T cell receptor (beta chain) was captured by sequencing in a study of blood T cell repertoires in COVID-19. Study-level information: T cells, B-cell-depleted T cells, or PBMCs supplied cDNA or gDNA.

In the authors' methods: Nucleated cell counts were estimated from reference gene primer amplification. Libraries were prepared by immunoSEQ multiplex PCR; TCRdb keeps only in-frame clonotypes and omits some of them. D and trimming were read from the DNA, whereas the V and J calls and clone size are those reported in that table. The sample holds about 270,000 clones; around 90% are singletons and the top ten take approximately 3%. Trimming at V came to 10 bases and at J to 4 bases, leaving 6 bases not matched to a gene. Per germline, CDR1 SGHAT and CDR2 FQNNGV. CDR3 length: 14 amino acids. This sequence originates from a woman aged 50 to 60 who had recovered from COVID-19. The J gene is TRBJ2-6, the V gene TRBV11-2; 8 bases agree with TRBD2. Sequenced material: PBMCs or T cells enriched from blood (not recorded which). CDR3 in DNA: TGTGCCACCGGGGGGGGCGCCGGGGCCAACGTCCTGACTTTC. Protein: CATGGGAGANVLTF.